This TCR beta chain was recovered during a study of Graves' ophthalmopathy and Graves' hyperthyroidism. Study at large: Before any treatment was given, at initial diagnosis, peripheral blood was collected. Findings of the study overall: The blood repertoire also included most expanded thyroid clonotypes above 0.001 frequency.

Amplification targeted the TCR beta CDR3 regions, with RNA transcripts as the source material. The authors performed first-round RT-PCR with HTBI primers and then a second-round multiplex PCR. TCRdb passed the multiplex PCR reads through MiXCR, listing each CDR3 protein once. The data contain approximately 330,000 distinct CDR3 sequences, roughly a sixth of them singletons. V shed 8 bases and J shed 8 bases, with 12 bases lying between them. The germline V gene encodes CDR1 MDHEN and CDR2 SYDVKM. This CDR3 contains 11 residues. Regarding this clonotype: As yet, its antigen is unknown.

Lactation, pregnancy, uncontrolled infections and other autoimmune diseases were all grounds for excluding patients. Fresh peripheral blood (approximately 9.5 ml) yielded the PBMCs. This sequence originates from an adult man with Graves' ophthalmopathy. The rearrangement joins TRBV28 to TRBJ1-1; D is unclear. The sample was peripheral blood. The CDR3 coding sequence is TGTGCCAGCCGCTTTTGGAAAGAAGCTTTCTTT. Translating it yields CASRFWKEAFF.